A selection of T cell receptor beta chains follows, all from one sample in a study of blood T cells in healthy people across ages. MiXCR was run by TCRdb on the 5' RACE reads, yielding one entry per CDR3 protein. The sample lists 1.8 million or so distinct CDR3 sequences, 35% to 50% occurring once. The sequenced sample was blood. The source is a human donor in good health. CDR3s include the opening cysteine and the closing phenylalanine or tryptophan. D genes are given only for firm matches. Only some rows state a clone size, as once, few, many or a class for expanded clones.

V,J,D,size,CDR3,DNA
TRBV4-2,TRBJ1-2,TRBD1,few,CASSQGRGLNYGYTF,TGTGCCAGCAGCCAGGGCAGGGGGCTCAACTATGGCTACACCTTC
TRBV20-1,TRBJ1-3,-,-,CSARGPVQDPRGNTIYF,TGCAGTGCTAGAGGGCCGGTACAGGACCCGCGAGGAAACACCATATATTTT
TRBV5-1,TRBJ2-5,TRBD1,few,CASLPGTAAPWEETQYF,TGCGCCAGCCTACCGGGGACAGCTGCCCCCTGGGAAGAGACCCAGTACTTC
TRBV5-1,TRBJ2-1,TRBD1,-,CASSPLWDRGVNEQFF,TGCGCCAGCAGCCCCCTCTGGGACAGGGGTGTGAATGAGCAGTTCTTC
TRBV12-3/TRBV12-4,TRBJ2-7,-,-,CASSKRPLGTGEQYF,TGTGCCAGCAGCAAACGCCCTCTTGGGACGGGGGAGCAGTACTTC
TRBV4-2,TRBJ2-7,-,-,CAGSQNYEQYF,TGTGCCGGCAGCCAGAACTACGAGCAGTACTTC
TRBV4-3,TRBJ2-7,TRBD1,few,CASSYTSGTGEYEQYF,TGCGCCAGCAGCTACACCTCCGGGACAGGGGAGTATGAGCAGTACTTC
TRBV20-1,TRBJ2-3,TRBD2,few,CSALNLAGGADTQYF,TGCAGTGCTCTCAATTTAGCGGGAGGGGCCGATACGCAGTATTTT
TRBV18,TRBJ2-5,-,-,CASSPPIEETQYF,TGTGCCAGCTCACCACCGATTGAGGAGACCCAGTACTTC
TRBV9,TRBJ1-2,-,few,CASSAGAANYGYTF,TGTGCCAGCAGCGCGGGGGCGGCTAACTATGGCTACACCTTC
TRBV6-6,TRBJ2-3,-,-,CASGLNLDTQYF,TGTGCCAGCGGTTTAAATCTTGATACGCAGTATTTT
TRBV4-3,TRBJ1-6,TRBD1,-,CASSQELNRGLGNSPLHF,TGCGCCAGCAGCCAAGAACTAAACAGGGGGCTCGGAAATTCACCCCTCCACTTT
TRBV20-1,TRBJ2-5,-,-,CSTNRAGRETQYF,TGCAGTACAAACAGGGCTGGGAGAGAGACCCAGTACTTC
TRBV7-2,TRBJ2-1,-,few,CASRGALDSYNEQFF,TGTGCCAGCAGGGGGGCCCTGGACTCCTACAATGAGCAGTTCTTC
TRBV7-2,TRBJ2-7,TRBD1,-,CASTRQGPSYEQYF,TGTGCCAGCACCCGACAGGGGCCTTCCTACGAGCAGTACTTC
TRBV9,TRBJ2-1,-,few,CASSVADPSEQFF,TGTGCCAGCAGCGTAGCCGATCCCTCGGAGCAGTTCTTC